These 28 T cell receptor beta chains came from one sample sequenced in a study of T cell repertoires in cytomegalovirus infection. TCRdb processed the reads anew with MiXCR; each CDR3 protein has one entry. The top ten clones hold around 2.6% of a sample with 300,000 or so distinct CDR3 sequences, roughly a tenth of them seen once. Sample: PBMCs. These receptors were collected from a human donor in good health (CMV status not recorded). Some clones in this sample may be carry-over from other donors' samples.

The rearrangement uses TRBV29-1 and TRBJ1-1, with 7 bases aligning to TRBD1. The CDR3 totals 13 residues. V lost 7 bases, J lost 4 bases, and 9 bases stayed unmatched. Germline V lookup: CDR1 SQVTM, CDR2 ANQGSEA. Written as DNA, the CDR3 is TGCAGCGGCAAGACAGGGTCTCGCACTGAAGCTTTCTTT. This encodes CSGKTGSRTEAFF. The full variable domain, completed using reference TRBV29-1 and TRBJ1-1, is SAVISQKPSRDICQRGTSLTIQCQVDSQVTMMFWYRQQPGQSLTLIATANQGSEATYESGFVIDKFPISRPNLTFSTLTVSNMSPEDSSIYLCSGKTGSRTEAFFGQGTRLTVV.

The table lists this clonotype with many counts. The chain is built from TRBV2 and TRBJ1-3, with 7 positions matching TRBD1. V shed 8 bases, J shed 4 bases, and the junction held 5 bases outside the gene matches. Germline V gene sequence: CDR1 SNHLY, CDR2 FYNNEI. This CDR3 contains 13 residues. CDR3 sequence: CASRQGLGNTIYF. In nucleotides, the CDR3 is TGTGCCAGCCGACAGGGACTCGGAAACACCATATATTTT.

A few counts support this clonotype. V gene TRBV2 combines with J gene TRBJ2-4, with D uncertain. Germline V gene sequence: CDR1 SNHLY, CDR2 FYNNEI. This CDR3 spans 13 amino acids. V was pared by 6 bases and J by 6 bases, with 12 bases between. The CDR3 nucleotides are TGTGCCAGCAGCCCCACAGTGGTAAACATTCAGTACTTC. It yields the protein CASSPTVVNIQYF. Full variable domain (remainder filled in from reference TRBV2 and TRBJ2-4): EPEVTQTPSHQVTQMGQEVILRCVPISNHLYFYWYRQILGQKVEFLVSFYNNEISEKSEIFDDQFSVERPDGSNFTLKIRSTKLEDSAMYFCASSPTVVNIQYFGAGTRLSVL.

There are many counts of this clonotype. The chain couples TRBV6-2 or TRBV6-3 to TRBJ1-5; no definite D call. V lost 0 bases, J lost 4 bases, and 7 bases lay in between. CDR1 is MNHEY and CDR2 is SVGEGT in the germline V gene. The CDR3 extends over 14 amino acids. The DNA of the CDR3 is TGTGCCAGCAGTTACTCGAGAGGGAATCAGCCCCAGCATTTT. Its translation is CASSYSRGNQPQHF.

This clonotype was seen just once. The CDR3 loop reads CASSYSTGWDYGYTF. CDR3 DNA: TGTGCCAGCAGTTACTCGACTGGGTGGGACTATGGCTACACCTTC. The gene calls are TRBV6-5 and TRBJ1-2; no firm D call. Germline CDR1 MNHEY, CDR2 SVGAGI. Between the trimmed V and J ends, which lost 0 bases and 3 bases, there was a span of 11 bases. This CDR3 is built from 15 residues.

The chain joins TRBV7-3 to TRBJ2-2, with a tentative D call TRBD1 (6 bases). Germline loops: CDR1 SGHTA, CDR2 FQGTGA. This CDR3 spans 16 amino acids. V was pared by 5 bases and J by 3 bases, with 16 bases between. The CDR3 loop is CASSPGRGFDTGELFF. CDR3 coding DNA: TGTGCCAGCAGCCCTGGCAGGGGCTTTGACACCGGGGAGCTGTTTTTT.

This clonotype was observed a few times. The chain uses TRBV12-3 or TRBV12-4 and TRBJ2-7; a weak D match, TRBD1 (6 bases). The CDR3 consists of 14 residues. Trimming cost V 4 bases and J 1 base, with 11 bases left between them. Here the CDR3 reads CASSWGHESYEQYF. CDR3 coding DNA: TGTGCCAGCAGTTGGGGACATGAGTCCTACGAGCAGTACTTC.

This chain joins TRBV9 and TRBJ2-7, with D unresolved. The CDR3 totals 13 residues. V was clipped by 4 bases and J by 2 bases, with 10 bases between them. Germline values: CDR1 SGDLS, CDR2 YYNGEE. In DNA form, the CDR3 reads TGTGCCAGCAGCCCGGGCCGCACCTACGAGCAGTACTTC. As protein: CASSPGRTYEQYF.

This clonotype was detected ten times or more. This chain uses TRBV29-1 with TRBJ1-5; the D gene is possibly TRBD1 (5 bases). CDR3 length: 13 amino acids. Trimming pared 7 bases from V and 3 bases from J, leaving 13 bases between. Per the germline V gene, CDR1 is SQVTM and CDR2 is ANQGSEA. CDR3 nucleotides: TGCAGCGCAGTCGACAGTCCCAATCAGCCCCAGCATTTT. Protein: CSAVDSPNQPQHF.

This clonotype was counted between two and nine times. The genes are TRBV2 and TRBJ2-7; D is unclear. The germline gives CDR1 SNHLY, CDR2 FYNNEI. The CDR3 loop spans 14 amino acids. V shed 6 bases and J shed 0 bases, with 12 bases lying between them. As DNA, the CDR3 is TGTGCCAGCAGCAGCTTCCTTGGCTCCTACGAGCAGTACTTC. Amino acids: CASSSFLGSYEQYF.

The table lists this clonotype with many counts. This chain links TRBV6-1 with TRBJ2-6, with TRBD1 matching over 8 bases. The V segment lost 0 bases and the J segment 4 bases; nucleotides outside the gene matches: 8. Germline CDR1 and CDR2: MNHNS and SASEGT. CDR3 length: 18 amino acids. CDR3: CASSEAPQGAQGANVLTF. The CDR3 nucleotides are TGTGCCAGCAGTGAAGCGCCCCAGGGGGCGCAAGGGGCCAACGTCCTGACTTTC.

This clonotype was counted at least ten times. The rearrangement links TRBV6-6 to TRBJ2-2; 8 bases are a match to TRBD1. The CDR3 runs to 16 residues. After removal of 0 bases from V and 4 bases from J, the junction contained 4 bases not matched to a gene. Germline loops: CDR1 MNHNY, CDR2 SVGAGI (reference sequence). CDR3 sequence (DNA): TGTGCCAGCAGTTACTCAGGACAGGGTTTCACCGGGGAGCTGTTTTTT. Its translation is CASSYSGQGFTGELFF.

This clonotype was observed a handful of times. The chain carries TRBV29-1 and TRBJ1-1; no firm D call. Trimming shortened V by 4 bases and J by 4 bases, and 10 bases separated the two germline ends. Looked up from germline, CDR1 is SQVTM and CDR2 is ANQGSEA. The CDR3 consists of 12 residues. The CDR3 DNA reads TGCAGCGTTGTTAGCAGGAGCACTGAAGCTTTCTTT. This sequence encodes CSVVSRSTEAFF.

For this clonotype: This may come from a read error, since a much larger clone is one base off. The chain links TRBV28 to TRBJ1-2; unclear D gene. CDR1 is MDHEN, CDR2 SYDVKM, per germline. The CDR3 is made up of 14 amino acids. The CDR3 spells CTSGGGSLNYGYTF. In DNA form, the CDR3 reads TGTACCAGCGGAGGCGGGAGCCTAAACTATGGCTACACCTTC.

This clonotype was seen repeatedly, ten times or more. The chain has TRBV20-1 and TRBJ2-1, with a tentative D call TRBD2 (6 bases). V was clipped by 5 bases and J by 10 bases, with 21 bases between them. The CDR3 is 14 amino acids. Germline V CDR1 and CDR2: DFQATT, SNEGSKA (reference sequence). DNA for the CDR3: TGCAGTGCTCCCGCCCCGGGACTGCCAAAGGAGCAGTTCTTC. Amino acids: CSAPAPGLPKEQFF.

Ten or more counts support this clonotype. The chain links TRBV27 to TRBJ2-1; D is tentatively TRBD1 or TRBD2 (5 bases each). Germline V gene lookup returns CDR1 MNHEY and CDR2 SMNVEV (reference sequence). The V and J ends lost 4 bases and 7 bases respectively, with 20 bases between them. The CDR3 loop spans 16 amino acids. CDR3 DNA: TGTGCCAGCAGTTCCCCCCGGGGCAGGGAAAAGAATGAGCAGTTCTTC. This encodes CASSSPRGREKNEQFF.

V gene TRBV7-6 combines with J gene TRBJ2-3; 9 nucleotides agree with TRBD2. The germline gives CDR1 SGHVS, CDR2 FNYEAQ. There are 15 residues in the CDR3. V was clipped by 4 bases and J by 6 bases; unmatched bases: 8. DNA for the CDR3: TGTGCCAGCAGCTCGGGCGGGGGGGCCTTGGATACGCAGTATTTT. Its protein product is CASSSGGGALDTQYF.

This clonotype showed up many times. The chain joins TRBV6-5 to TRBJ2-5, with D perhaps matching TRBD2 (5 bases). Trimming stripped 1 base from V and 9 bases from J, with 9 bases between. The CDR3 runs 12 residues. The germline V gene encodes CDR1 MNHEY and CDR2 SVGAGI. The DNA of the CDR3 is TGTGCCAGCAGTTACTTCCCCGGGGCCCAGTACTTC. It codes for CASSYFPGAQYF.

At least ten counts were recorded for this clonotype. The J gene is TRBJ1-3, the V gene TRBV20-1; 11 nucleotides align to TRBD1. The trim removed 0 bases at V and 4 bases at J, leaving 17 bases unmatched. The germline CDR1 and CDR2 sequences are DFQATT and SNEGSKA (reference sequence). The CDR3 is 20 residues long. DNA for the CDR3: TGCAGTGCTAGAGATAGTCCCACAGGACAGGGGGCCCCTGGAGGAAACACCATATATTTT. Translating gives CSARDSPTGQGAPGGNTIYF.

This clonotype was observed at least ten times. The CDR3 DNA sequence: TGTGCCACCGTTTCCGGGACGTTGAACAATGAGCAGTTCTTC. Translating gives CATVSGTLNNEQFF. This sequence joins TRBV19 and TRBJ2-1; D is tentatively TRBD1 or TRBD2 (5 bases each). V lost 10 bases, J lost 5 bases, and 18 bases lay in between. CDR3 size: 14 residues. Germline-derived CDR1 and CDR2 are LNHDA and SQIVND (reference sequence).

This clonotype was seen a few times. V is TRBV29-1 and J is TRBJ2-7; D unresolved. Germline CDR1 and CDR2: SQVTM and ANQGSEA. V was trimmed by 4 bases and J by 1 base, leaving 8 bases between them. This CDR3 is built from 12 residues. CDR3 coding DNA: TGCAGCGTTGTGGGCCGGTCCTACGAGCAGTACTTC. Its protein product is CSVVGRSYEQYF.

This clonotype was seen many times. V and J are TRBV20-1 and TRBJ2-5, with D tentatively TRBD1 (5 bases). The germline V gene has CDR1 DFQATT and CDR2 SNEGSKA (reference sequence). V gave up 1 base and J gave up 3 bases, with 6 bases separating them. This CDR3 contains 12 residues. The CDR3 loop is CSARVQEETQYF. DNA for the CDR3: TGCAGTGCTAGAGTACAGGAAGAGACCCAGTACTTC.

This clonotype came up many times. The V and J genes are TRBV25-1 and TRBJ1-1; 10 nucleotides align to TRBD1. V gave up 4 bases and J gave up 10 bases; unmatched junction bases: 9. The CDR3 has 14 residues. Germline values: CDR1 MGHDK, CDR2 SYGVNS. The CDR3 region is CASSGLGQGHGAFF. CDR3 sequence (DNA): TGTGCCAGCAGTGGACTGGGACAGGGGCATGGAGCTTTCTTT.

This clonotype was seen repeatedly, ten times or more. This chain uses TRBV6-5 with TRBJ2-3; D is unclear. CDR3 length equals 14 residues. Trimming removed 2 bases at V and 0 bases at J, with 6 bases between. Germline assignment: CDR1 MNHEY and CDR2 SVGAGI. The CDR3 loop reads CASSYRRSTDTQYF. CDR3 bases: TGTGCCAGCAGTTACCGCAGAAGCACAGATACGCAGTATTTT.

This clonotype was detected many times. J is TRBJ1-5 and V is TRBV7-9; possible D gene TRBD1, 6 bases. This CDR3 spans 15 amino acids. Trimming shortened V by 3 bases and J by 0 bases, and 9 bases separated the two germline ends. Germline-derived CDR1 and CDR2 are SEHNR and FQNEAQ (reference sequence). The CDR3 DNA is TGTGCCAGCAGCTTCGGGGGGCTTAGCAATCAGCCCCAGCATTTT. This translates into CASSFGGLSNQPQHF. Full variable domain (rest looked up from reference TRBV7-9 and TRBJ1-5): DTGVSQNPRHKITKRGQNVTFRCDPISEHNRLYWYRQTLGQGPEFLTYFQNEAQLEKSRLLSDRFSAERPKGSFSTLEIQRTEQGDSAMYLCASSFGGLSNQPQHFGDGTRLSIL.

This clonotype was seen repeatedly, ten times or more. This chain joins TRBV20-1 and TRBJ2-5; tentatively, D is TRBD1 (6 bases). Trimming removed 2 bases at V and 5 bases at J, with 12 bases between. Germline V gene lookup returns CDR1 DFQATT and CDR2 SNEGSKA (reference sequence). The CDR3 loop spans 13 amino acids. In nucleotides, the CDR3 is TGCAGTGCTAGACTCAGGGGCGTCGAGACCCAGTACTTC. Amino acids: CSARLRGVETQYF.

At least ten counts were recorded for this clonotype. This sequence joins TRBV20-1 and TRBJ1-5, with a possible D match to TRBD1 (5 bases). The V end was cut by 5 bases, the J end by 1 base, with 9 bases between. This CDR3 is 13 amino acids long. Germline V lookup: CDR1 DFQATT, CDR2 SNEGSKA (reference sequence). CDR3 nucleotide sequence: TGCAGTGCTTGGGACGGGAGCAATCAGCCCCAGCATTTT. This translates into CSAWDGSNQPQHF.

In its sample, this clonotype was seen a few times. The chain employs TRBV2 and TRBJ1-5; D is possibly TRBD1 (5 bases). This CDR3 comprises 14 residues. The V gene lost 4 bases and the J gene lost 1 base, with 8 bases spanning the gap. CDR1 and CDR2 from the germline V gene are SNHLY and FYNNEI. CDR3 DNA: TGTGCCAGCAGTGCTAGGGGAAGCAATCAGCCCCAGCATTTT. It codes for CASSARGSNQPQHF.